The clone carrying this TCR beta chain was picked up one time. This CDR3 region has 14 residues. CDR1 LGHNA and CDR2 YSLEER come from the germline V gene. Trimming removed 3 bases at V and 0 bases at J, with 5 bases between. Only in-frame clones appear in the TCRdb table, and some are missing; sequencing was by immunoSEQ multiplex PCR. This sample has approximately 140,000 clones; 85% to 90% occur once, and the top ten carry roughly 8%. This sample is drawn from a study of blood T cell repertoires in COVID-19. As for the study in general: PBMCs, B-cell-depleted T cells, or T cells were the source of the cDNA or gDNA that made up the material.

The V call is TRBV4-3, the J call TRBJ2-2; D not certain. This receptor was identified in an older woman with acute or convalescent COVID-19. Sequencing was performed on peripheral blood. Here the CDR3 DNA reads TGCGCCAGCAGCCAGAGTACGAACACCGGGGAGCTGTTTTTT. Amino acid sequence: CASSQSTNTGELFF.